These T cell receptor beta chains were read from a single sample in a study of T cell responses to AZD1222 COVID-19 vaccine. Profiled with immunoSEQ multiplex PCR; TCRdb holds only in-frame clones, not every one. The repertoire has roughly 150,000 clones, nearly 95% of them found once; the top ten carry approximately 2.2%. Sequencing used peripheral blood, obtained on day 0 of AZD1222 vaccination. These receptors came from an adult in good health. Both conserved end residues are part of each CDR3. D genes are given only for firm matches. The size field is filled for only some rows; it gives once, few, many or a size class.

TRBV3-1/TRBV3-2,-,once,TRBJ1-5,CASSQDRNQPQHF,TGTGCCAGCAGCCAAGACCGCAATCAGCCCCAGCATTTT
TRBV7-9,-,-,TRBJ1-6,CASSLDGDQSPLHF,TGTGCCAGCAGCTTAGACGGGGACCAATCACCCCTCCACTTT
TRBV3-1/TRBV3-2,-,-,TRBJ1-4,CASSQTRDSKFNEKLFF,TGTGCCAGCAGCCAGACTCGGGACTCAAAGTTTAATGAAAAACTGTTTTTT
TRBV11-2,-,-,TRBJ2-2,CASSLERSGELFF,TGTGCCAGCAGCTTAGAGAGGTCCGGGGAGCTGTTTTTT
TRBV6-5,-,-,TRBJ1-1,CASSYSRGVAFF,TGTGCCAGCAGTTACTCGAGAGGGGTCGCTTTCTTT
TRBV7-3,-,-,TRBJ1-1,CASRGVLTEAFF,TGTGCCAGCAGGGGGGTCCTCACTGAAGCTTTCTTT
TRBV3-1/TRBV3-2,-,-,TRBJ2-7,CASSQRDFVSYEQYF,TGTGCCAGCAGCCAACGGGACTTCGTCTCCTACGAGCAGTACTTC
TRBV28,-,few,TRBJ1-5,CASSLGGGQLNQPQHF,TGTGCCAGCAGTTTAGGAGGAGGTCAACTTAATCAGCCCCAGCATTTT
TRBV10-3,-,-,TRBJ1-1,CAIRMGNTEAFF,TGTGCCATCAGGATGGGGAACACTGAAGCTTTCTTT
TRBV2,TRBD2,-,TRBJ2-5,CASSEGLAGDQETQYF,TGTGCCAGCAGTGAAGGGCTAGCGGGGGACCAAGAGACCCAGTACTTC
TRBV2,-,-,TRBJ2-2,CASSVKRNTGELFF,TGTGCCAGCAGTGTTAAAAGGAACACCGGGGAGCTGTTTTTT
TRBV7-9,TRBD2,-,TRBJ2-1,CASRGTSGKFSYNEQFF,TGTGCCAGCAGGGGGACTAGCGGGAAGTTCTCCTACAATGAGCAGTTCTTC
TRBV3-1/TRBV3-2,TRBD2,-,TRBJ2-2,CASSQDPLLAGPGELFF,TGTGCCAGCAGCCAAGATCCCCTCCTAGCGGGACCCGGGGAGCTGTTTTTT
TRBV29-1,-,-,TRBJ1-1,CSVELLTNTEAFF,TGCAGCGTTGAACTTCTGACGAACACTGAAGCTTTCTTT
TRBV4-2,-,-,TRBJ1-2,CASSQVRADTDYGYTF,TGTGCCAGCAGCCAAGTTCGCGCGGACACGGACTATGGCTACACCTTC
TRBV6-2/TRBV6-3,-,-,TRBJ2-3,CASSLDDSAQYF,TGTGCCAGCAGCCTAGACGATAGCGCGCAGTATTTT
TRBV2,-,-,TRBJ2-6,CASNTEGANVLTF,TGTGCCAGCAACACTGAGGGGGCCAACGTCCTGACTTTC
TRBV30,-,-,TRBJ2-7,CAWSLAMPPYEQYF,TGTGCCTGGAGTTTAGCAATGCCCCCCTACGAGCAGTACTTC
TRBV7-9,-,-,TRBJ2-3,CASSVTGPDTQYF,TGTGCCAGCAGCGTGACAGGCCCCGATACGCAGTATTTT
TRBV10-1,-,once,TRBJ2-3,CASSPRLDADTQYF,TGCGCCAGCAGCCCCCGACTAGACGCCGATACGCAGTATTTT
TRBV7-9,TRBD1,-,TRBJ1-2,CASSPGGLRGYGYTF,TGTGCCAGCAGCCCAGGGGGCCTTCGGGGGTATGGCTACACCTTC
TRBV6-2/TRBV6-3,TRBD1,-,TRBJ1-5,CASSYSTGTGGTQPQHF,TGTGCCAGCAGTTACTCGACCGGGACAGGGGGCACTCAGCCCCAGCATTTT
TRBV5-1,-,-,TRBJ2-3,CASSVFRTGERRTDTQYF,TGCGCCAGCAGCGTGTTCCGTACTGGGGAGAGGCGGACAGATACGCAGTATTTT
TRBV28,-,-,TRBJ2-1,CASSFSRAKFF,TGTGCCAGCAGTTTTTCAAGGGCCAAGTTCTTC
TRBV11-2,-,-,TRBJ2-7,CASSTTTGAYEQYF,TGTGCCAGCAGCACCACGACAGGAGCCTACGAGCAGTACTTC
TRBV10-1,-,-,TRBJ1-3,CASSPEALAGNTIYF,TGCGCCAGCAGCCCGGAGGCGCTCGCTGGAAACACCATATATTTT
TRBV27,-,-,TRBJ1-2,CASKKGGTSNYGYTF,TGTGCCAGCAAAAAGGGGGGGACTTCTAACTATGGCTACACCTTC
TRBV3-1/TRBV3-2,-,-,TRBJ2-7,CASSPVLAAAYEQYF,TGTGCCAGCAGCCCAGTCCTGGCTGCGGCCTACGAGCAGTACTTC
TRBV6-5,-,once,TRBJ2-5,CASNGADQETQYF,TGTGCCAGCAACGGGGCAGATCAAGAGACCCAGTACTTC
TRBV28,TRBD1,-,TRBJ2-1,CASSSTGTLPRGQFF,TGTGCCAGCAGTTCGACAGGGACCCTTCCTAGGGGGCAGTTCTTC
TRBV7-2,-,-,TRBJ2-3,CASSLIAGGAGTDTQYF,TGTGCCAGCAGCTTAATTGCCGGGGGTGCGGGCACAGATACGCAGTATTTT
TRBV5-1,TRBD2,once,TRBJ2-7,CASSPGAGALREQYF,TGCGCCAGCAGTCCGGGAGCGGGGGCTTTAAGAGAGCAGTACTTC
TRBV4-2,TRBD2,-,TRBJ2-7,CASSPTGSGRTSYEQYF,TGTGCCAGCAGCCCAACTGGGAGCGGGAGGACATCCTACGAGCAGTACTTC
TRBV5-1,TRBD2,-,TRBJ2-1,CASSLGPSGSSRFF,TGCGCCAGCAGCTTGGGCCCTAGCGGGTCGTCCCGGTTCTTC
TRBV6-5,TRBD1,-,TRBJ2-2,CASSYTPRQGAGELFF,TGTGCCAGCAGTTACACCCCGAGACAGGGGGCCGGGGAGCTGTTTTTT
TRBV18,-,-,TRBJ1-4,CASSPYTNEKLFF,TGTGCCAGCTCACCATATACTAATGAAAAACTGTTTTTT
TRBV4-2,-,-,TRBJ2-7,CASSQADKSSYEQYF,TGTGCCAGCAGCCAGGCAGACAAGAGCTCCTACGAGCAGTACTTC
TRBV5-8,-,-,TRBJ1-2,CASSLVRGYGYTF,TGTGCCAGCAGCTTGGTCAGGGGCTATGGCTACACCTTC
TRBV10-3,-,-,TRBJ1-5,CAISGGVGDSNQPQHF,TGTGCCATCAGTGGAGGAGTCGGGGATAGCAATCAGCCCCAGCATTTT
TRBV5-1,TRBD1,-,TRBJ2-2,CASSTGTETNTGELFF,TGCGCCAGCAGCACCGGGACAGAGACGAACACCGGGGAGCTGTTTTTT
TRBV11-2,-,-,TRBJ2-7,CASSPRREQYF,TGTGCCAGCAGCCCCCGGAGGGAGCAGTACTTC